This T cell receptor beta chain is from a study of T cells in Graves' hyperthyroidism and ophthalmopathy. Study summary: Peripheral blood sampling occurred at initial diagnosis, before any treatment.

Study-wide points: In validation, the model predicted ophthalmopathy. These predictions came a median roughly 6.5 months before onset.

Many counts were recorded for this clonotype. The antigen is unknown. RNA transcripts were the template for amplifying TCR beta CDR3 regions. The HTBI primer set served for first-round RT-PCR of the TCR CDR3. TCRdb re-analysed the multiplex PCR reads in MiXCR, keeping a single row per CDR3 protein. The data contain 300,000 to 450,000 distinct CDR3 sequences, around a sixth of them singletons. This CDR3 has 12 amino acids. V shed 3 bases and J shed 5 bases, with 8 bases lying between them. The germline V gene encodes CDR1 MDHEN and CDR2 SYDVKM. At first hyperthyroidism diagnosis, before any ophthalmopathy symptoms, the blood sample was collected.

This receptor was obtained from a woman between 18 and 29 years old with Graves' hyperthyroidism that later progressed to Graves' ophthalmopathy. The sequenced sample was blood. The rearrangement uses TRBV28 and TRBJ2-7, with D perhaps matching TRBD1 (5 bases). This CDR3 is CASSFTRDEQYF. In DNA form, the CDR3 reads TGTGCCAGCAGTTTTACCAGGGACGAGCAGTACTTC.